The clone carrying this T cell receptor (beta chain) has at least ten counts. Time point in this sample: patch test 1, 2 weeks after DPC sensitization. As for treatment: therapeutic diphenylcyclopropenone sensitization with weekly scalp DPC. Blood sampling occurred before each patch-test application. TCRdb used MiXCR to reprocess the RACE reads, holding one entry per CDR3 protein. The sample shows roughly 380,000 distinct CDR3 sequences, approximately 5.1% of them seen only once. These data are taken from a study of human T cells and chemical hapten exposure. The receptor was derived from a woman between 45 and 60 years old with alopecia areata. Some clones in this sample may be carry-over from other donors' samples. Sequencing was performed on whole blood, taken in connection with sensitization to the hapten diphenylcyclopropenone (DPC).

The CDR3 reads CASSQALAGGYNEQFF. The CDR3 DNA reads as TGCGCCAGCAGCCAAGCCCTAGCGGGAGGGTACAATGAGCAGTTCTTC. The chain links TRBV4-1 to TRBJ2-1; 12 positions match TRBD2. The CDR3 runs to 16 residues. CDR1 and CDR2 from the germline V gene are MGHRA and YSYEKL. The junction had 2 bases not matched to a gene; V was cut back by 1 base and J by 4 bases.